This TCR beta chain was sequenced during a study of cytomegalovirus exposure and HLA in healthy donors. PCR used 60 Vbeta primers and 13 Jbeta primers. Sequencing used immunoSEQ multiplex PCR; TCRdb keeps in-frame clones, though not all of them. The sample records some 200,000 clones, roughly four fifths being singletons. The CDR3 covers 15 residues. The ends were cut back, 1 base at V and 1 base at J, with 10 bases in the middle. Germline CDR1 SEHNR, CDR2 FQNEAQ (reference sequence). This TCR was sampled from a woman between 18 and 30 years old in good health and CMV-seronegative. This sequence joins TRBV7-9 and TRBJ1-1; D remains ambiguous. Sequenced: PBMCs. The DNA for the CDR3 is TGTGCCAGCAGCTTAGATACAGTTAGGAACACTGAAGCTTTCTTT. Amino acids: CASSLDTVRNTEAFF.